A single T cell receptor (beta chain) is shown here with its context. Its antigen is still unknown. This specimen comes from a study of T cell repertoires in cytomegalovirus infection. TCRdb independently ran MiXCR on the reads; one entry per CDR3 protein. The sample includes some 940,000 distinct CDR3 sequences, around 30% seen only once; the top ten take around 15%. The germline V gene has CDR1 SGDLS and CDR2 YYNGEE. The trim removed 4 bases at V and 8 bases at J, leaving 11 bases unmatched. The CDR3 extends over 15 amino acids. The sample was cultured CD8+ T cells from PBMCs, taken from culture after CMV antigen stimulation. This receptor was identified in a human donor in good health (CMV status not recorded). Some clones in this sample may be carry-over from other donors' samples. The chain uses TRBV9 and TRBJ2-1, with 8 bases that match TRBD2. The DNA for the CDR3 is TGTGCCAGCAGCCCCCGGGGGGGAGCGTGGGATGAGCAGTTCTTC. Translating gives CASSPRGGAWDEQFF.